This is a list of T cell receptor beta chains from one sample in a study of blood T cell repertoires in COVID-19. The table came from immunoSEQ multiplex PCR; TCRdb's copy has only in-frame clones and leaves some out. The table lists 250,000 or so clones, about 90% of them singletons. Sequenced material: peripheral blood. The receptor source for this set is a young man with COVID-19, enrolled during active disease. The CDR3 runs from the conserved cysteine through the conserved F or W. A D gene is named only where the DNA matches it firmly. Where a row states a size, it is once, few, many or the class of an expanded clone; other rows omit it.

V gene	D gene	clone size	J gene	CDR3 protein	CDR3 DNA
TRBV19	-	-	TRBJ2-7	CASSMVRGSYEQYF	TGTGCCAGTAGTATGGTCCGGGGTTCCTACGAGCAGTACTTC
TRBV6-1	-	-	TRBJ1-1	CASSDRGRDTFYTEAFF	TGTGCCAGCAGTGACCGAGGCCGGGACACTTTTTACACTGAAGCTTTCTTT
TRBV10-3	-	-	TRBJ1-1	CAIRQDGNTEAFF	TGTGCCATCAGACAGGACGGGAACACTGAAGCTTTCTTT
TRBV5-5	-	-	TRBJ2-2	CASSFGDSANTGELFF	TGTGCCAGCAGCTTCGGGGACTCCGCGAACACCGGGGAGCTGTTTTTT
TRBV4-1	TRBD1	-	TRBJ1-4	CASSNRGDNEKLFF	TGCGCCAGCAGCAACAGGGGGGATAATGAAAAACTGTTTTTT
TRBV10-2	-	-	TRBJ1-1	CASSVRQNTEAFF	TGCGCCAGCAGTGTGCGTCAGAACACTGAAGCTTTCTTT
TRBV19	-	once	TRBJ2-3	CASSSRVPITDTQYF	TGTGCCAGTAGTTCCCGGGTCCCAATCACAGATACGCAGTATTTT
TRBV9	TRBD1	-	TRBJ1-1	CASSVGQGYTEAFF	TGTGCCAGCAGCGTAGGACAGGGGTATACTGAAGCTTTCTTT
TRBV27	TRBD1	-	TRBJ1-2	CASSYRGAYGYTF	TGTGCCAGCAGTTACAGGGGTGCCTATGGCTACACCTTC
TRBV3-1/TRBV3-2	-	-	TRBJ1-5	CASSQGGDQPQHF	TGTGCCAGCAGCCAAGGGGGGGATCAGCCCCAGCATTTT
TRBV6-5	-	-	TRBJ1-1	CASRTFAEAFF	TGTGCCAGTCGGACTTTCGCTGAAGCTTTCTTT
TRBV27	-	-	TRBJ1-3	CASSRSFTGSGNTIYF	TGTGCCAGCAGTCGTTCCTTTACCGGCTCTGGAAACACCATATATTTT
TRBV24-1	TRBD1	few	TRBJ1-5	CATSMTGQGPQHF	TGTGCCACCAGTATGACAGGGCAGGGGCCCCAGCATTTT
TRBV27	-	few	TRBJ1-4	CASSWSGRVGEKLFF	TGTGCCAGCAGTTGGTCAGGCAGGGTAGGCGAAAAACTGTTTTTT
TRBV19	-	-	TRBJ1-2	CASSMAGMYGYTF	TGTGCCAGTAGTATGGCGGGGATGTATGGCTACACCTTC
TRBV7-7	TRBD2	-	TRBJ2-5	CASSVAGGRQETQYF	TGTGCCAGCAGCGTAGCGGGGGGGAGACAAGAGACCCAGTACTTC
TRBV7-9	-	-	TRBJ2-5	CASSIDGGGPQETQYF	TGTGCCAGCAGCATAGACGGCGGCGGGCCCCAAGAGACCCAGTACTTC
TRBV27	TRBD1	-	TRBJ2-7	CASSYLRDRAYEQYF	TGTGCCAGCAGTTACCTTCGGGACAGGGCCTACGAGCAGTACTTC
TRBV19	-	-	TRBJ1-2	CASSPTGHLGSGYTF	TGTGCCAGTAGTCCGACAGGCCACCTCGGGTCTGGCTACACCTTC
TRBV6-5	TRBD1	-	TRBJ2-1	CASRTPQGVGNEQFF	TGTGCCAGCAGGACCCCGCAGGGGGTGGGCAATGAGCAGTTCTTC
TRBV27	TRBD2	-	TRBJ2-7	CASSLAGDLYEQYF	TGTGCCAGCAGTCTAGCGGGGGACCTCTACGAGCAGTACTTC
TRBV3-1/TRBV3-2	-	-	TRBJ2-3	CASSQDLGAGTDTQYF	TGTGCCAGCAGCCAAGATTTGGGGGCCGGCACAGATACGCAGTATTTT
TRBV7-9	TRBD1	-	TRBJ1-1	CASSLIGTGGHTEAFF	TGTGCCAGCAGCCTTATCGGGACAGGGGGCCACACTGAAGCTTTCTTT
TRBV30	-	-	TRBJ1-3	CAWNLRDTIYF	TGTGCCTGGAACCTCCGGGACACCATATATTTT
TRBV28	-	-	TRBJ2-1	CASLQRGFGEQFF	TGTGCCAGCCTTCAGAGAGGGTTTGGTGAGCAGTTCTTC
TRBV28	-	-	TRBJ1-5	CASSSYQPQHF	TGTGCCAGCAGTTCGTATCAGCCCCAGCATTTT
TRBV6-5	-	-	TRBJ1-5	CASSLKGDQPQHF	TGTGCCAGCAGTTTGAAAGGGGATCAGCCCCAGCATTTT
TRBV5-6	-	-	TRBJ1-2	CASSPEGTSNYGYTF	TGTGCCAGCAGCCCGGAGGGGACCTCTAACTATGGCTACACCTTC
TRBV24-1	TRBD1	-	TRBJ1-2	CATSDPVKGAPNYGYTF	TGTGCCACCAGTGACCCTGTCAAGGGGGCCCCTAACTATGGCTACACCTTC
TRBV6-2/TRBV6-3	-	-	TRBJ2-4	CASSYSRMIAKNIQYF	TGTGCCAGCAGTTACTCGCGGATGATAGCCAAAAACATTCAGTACTTC
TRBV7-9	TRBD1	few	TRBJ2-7	CASSGRDRDYHEQYF	TGTGCCAGCAGCGGCCGGGACAGGGACTATCACGAGCAGTACTTC
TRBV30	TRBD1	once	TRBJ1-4	CAWRGTANEKLFF	TGTGCCTGGAGGGGGACAGCTAATGAAAAACTGTTTTTT
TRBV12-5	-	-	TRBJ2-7	CASRGIGVYEQYF	TGTGCTAGCCGAGGGATCGGAGTATACGAGCAGTACTTC
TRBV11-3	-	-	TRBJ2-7	CASSYRGSYEQYF	TGTGCCAGCAGCTACCGAGGGAGCTACGAGCAGTACTTC
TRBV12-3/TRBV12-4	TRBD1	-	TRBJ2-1	CASRFRGRDEQFF	TGTGCCAGCAGATTCAGGGGGCGCGATGAGCAGTTCTTC
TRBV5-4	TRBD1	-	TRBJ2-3	CASSLDRGRTDTQYF	TGTGCCAGCAGCTTGGACAGGGGACGCACAGATACGCAGTATTTT
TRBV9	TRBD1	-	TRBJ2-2	CASSGPGTGPITGELFF	TGTGCCAGCAGCGGCCCTGGGACAGGTCCGATCACCGGGGAGCTGTTTTTT
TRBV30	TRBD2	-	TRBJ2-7	CAWSVIAGGAYEQYF	TGTGCCTGGAGTGTGATAGCGGGGGGGGCCTACGAGCAGTACTTC
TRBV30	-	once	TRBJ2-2	CAWSVQAPGELFF	TGTGCCTGGAGTGTCCAGGCTCCCGGGGAGCTGTTTTTT
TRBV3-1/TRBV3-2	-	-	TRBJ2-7	CASSVPGGEQYF	TGTGCCAGCAGCGTACCGGGTGGAGAGCAGTACTTC
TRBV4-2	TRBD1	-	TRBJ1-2	CASSQDSWAGGRGYTF	TGTGCCAGCAGCCAAGATAGTTGGGCAGGGGGCCGTGGCTACACCTTC
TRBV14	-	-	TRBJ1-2	CASSPNRVGYTF	TGTGCCAGCAGCCCGAACAGGGTTGGCTACACCTTC
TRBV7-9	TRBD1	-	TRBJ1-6	CASSLSLRPGGFSPLHF	TGTGCCAGCAGCTTATCGCTCAGACCAGGGGGCTTTTCACCCCTCCACTTT
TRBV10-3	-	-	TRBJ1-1	CAIRDREGAEAFF	TGTGCCATCAGAGATAGGGAGGGCGCTGAAGCTTTCTTT
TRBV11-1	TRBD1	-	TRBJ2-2	CASSDPGQGYTGELFF	TGTGCCAGCAGCGACCCGGGACAGGGGTACACCGGGGAGCTGTTTTTT
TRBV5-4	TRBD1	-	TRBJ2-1	CASSLRQGGSYNEQFF	TGTGCCAGCAGCCTCCGACAGGGTGGGTCCTACAATGAGCAGTTCTTC
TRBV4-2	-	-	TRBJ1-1	CASSQAITAVTEAFF	TGTGCCAGCAGCCAAGCCATAACAGCGGTCACTGAAGCTTTCTTT
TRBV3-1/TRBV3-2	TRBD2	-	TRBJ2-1	CASSQSSGVYNEQFF	TGTGCCAGCAGCCAATCTAGCGGGGTGTACAATGAGCAGTTCTTC
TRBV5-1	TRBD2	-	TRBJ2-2	CASSLSGGGAGELFF	TGCGCCAGCAGCTTGTCTGGCGGGGGTGCTGGGGAGCTGTTTTTT